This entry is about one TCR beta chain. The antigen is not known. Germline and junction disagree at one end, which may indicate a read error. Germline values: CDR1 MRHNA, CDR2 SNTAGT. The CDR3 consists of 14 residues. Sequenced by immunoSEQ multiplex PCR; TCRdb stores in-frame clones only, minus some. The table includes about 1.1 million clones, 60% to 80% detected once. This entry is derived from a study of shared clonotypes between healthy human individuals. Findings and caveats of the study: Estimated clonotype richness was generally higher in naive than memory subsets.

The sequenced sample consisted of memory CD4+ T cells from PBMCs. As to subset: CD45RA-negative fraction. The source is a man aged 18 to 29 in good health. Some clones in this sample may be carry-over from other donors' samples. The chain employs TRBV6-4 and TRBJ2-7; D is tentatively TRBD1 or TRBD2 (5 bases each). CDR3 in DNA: TGTGCCAGCAGCGACTCGGGGCGCAACTACGAGCAGTACTTC. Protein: CASSDSGRNYEQYF.